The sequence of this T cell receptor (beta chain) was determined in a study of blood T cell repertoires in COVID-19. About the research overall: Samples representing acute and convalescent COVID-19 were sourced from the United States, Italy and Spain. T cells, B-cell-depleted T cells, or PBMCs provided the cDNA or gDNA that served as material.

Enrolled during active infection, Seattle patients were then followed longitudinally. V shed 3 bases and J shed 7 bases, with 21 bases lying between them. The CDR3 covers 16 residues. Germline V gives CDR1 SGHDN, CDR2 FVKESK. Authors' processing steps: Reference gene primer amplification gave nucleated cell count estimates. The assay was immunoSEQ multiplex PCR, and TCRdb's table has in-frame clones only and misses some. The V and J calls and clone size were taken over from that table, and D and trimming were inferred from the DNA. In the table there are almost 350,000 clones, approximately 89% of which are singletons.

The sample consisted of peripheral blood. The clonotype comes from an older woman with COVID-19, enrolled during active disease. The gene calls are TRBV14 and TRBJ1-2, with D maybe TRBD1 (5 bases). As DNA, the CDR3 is TGTGCCAGCAGCCACGAAACCCCACAGGACCCCCCTGGCTACACCTTC. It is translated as CASSHETPQDPPGYTF.